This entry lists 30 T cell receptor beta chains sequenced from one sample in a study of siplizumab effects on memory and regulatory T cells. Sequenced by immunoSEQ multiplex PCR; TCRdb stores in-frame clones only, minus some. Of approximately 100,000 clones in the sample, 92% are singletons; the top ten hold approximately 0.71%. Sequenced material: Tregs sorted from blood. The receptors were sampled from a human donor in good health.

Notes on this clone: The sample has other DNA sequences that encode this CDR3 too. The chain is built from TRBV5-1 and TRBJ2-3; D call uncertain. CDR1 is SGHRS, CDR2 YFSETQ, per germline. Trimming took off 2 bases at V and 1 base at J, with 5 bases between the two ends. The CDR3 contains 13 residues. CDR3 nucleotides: TGCGCCAGCAGCTTTCCCGGCACAGATACGCAGTATTTT. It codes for CASSFPGTDTQYF.

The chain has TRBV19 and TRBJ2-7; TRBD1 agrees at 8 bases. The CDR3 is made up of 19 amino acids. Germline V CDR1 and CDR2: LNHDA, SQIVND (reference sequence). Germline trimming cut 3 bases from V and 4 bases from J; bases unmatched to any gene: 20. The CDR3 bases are TGTGCCAGTAGTATTACAGGCAGTTCCGGGACAGGTCAGAAATACGAGCAGTACTTC. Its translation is CASSITGSSGTGQKYEQYF.

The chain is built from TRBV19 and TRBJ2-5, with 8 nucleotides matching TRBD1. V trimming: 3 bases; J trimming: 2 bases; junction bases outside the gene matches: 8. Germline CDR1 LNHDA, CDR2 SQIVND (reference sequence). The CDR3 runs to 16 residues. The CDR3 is CASSILGQGGQETQYF. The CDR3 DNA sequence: TGTGCCAGTAGTATCCTAGGACAGGGAGGTCAAGAGACCCAGTACTTC.

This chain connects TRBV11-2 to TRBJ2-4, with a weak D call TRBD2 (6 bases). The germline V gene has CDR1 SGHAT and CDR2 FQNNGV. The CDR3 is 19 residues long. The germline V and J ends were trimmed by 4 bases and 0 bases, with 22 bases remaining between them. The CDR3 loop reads CASSSEETRDSIAKNIQYF. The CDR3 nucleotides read TGTGCCAGCAGCTCCGAAGAGACCCGGGACTCAATAGCCAAAAACATTCAGTACTTC.

The CDR3 loop reads CASSQPAAGNTIYF. The CDR3 nucleotides read TGCGCCAGCAGCCAACCCGCCGCGGGAAACACCATATATTTT. The V gene is TRBV4-1, the J gene TRBJ1-3; no clear D. This CDR3 is built from 14 residues. Germline lookup yields CDR1 MGHRA and CDR2 YSYEKL. The V and J ends lost 2 bases and 4 bases respectively, with 9 bases between them.

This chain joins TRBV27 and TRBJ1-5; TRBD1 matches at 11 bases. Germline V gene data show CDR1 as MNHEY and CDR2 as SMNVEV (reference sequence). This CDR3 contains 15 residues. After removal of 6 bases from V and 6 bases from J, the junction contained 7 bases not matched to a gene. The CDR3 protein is CASRRTGGGFQPQHF. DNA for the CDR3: TGTGCCAGCAGACGGACAGGGGGCGGTTTTCAGCCCCAGCATTTT.

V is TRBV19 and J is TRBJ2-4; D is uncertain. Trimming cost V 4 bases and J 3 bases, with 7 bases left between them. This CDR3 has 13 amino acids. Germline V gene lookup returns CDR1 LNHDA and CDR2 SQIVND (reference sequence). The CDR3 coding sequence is TGTGCCAGTAGTAAGGTTGACAAAAACATTCAGTACTTC. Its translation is CASSKVDKNIQYF.

The CDR3 region is CASSLSPGTASYEQYF. The CDR3 DNA follows: TGTGCCAGCAGTTTATCGCCCGGGACAGCCTCCTACGAGCAGTACTTC. This chain links TRBV27 with TRBJ2-7, with 7 bases fitting TRBD1. V lost 0 bases to trimming and J lost 0 bases; unmatched junction nucleotides: 5. This CDR3 is 16 amino acids long. Germline assignment: CDR1 MNHEY and CDR2 SMNVEV (reference sequence).

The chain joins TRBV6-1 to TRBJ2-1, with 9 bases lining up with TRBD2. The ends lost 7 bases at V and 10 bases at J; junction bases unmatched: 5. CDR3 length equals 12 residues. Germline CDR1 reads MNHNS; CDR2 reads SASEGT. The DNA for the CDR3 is TGTGCCAGCATGACGACTAGCGGAGAGCAGTTCTTC. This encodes CASMTTSGEQFF.

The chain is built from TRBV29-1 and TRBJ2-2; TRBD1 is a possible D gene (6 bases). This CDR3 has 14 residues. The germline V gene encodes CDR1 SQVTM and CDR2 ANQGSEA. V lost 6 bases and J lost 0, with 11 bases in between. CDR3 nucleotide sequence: TGCAGCGTCCAAAGACAGGCGAACACCGGGGAGCTGTTTTTT. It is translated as CSVQRQANTGELFF.

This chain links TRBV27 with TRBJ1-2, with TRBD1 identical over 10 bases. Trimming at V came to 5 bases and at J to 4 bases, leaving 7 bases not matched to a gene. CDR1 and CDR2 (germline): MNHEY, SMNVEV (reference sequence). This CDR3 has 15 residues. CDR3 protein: CASSPGTGEVYGYTF. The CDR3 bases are TGTGCCAGCAGTCCCGGGACAGGGGAGGTCTATGGCTACACCTTC.

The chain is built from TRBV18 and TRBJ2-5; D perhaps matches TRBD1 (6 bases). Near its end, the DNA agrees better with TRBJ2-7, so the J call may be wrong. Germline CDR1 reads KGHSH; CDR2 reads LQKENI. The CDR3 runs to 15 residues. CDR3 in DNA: TGTGCCAGCTCAACCAACAGGGTTCTCTCCTACGAGCAGTACTTC. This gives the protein CASSTNRVLSYEQYF.

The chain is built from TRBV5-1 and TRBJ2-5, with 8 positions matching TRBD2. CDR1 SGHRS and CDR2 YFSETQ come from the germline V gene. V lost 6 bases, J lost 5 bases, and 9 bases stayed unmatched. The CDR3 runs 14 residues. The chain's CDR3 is CASTPGLGGETQYF. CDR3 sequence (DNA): TGCGCCAGCACCCCGGGACTAGGGGGGGAGACCCAGTACTTC.

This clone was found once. In DNA form, the CDR3 reads TGCGCCAGCAGCTTGGATTTCGATCAGCCCCAGCATTTT. The encoded protein is CASSLDFDQPQHF. The chain links TRBV5-1 to TRBJ1-5; D gene uncertain. Between the trimmed V and J ends, which lost 0 bases and 5 bases, there was a span of 6 bases. The CDR3 totals 13 residues. CDR1 is SGHRS, CDR2 YFSETQ, per germline.

This CDR3 reads CASWTDDTDTQYF. The CDR3, as DNA: TGTGCCAGTTGGACGGACGACACAGATACGCAGTATTTT. The chain carries TRBV28 and TRBJ2-3; D not certain. The CDR3 runs 13 residues. V shed 9 bases and J shed 2 bases, with 12 bases lying between them. In germline, CDR1 is MDHEN, CDR2 SYDVKM.

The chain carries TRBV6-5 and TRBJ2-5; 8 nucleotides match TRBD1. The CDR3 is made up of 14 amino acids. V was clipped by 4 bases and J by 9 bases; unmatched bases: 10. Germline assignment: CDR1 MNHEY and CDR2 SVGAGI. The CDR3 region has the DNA TGTGCCAGCAGTTTGGACAGGGTTCAAGTCCCCCAGTACTTC. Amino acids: CASSLDRVQVPQYF.

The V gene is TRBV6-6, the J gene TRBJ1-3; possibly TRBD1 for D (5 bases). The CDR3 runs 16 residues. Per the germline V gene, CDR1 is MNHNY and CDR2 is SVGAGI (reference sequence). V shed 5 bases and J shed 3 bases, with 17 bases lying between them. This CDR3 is CASSMEFGGIGNTIYF. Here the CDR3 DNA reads TGTGCCAGCAGTATGGAGTTCGGGGGGATTGGAAACACCATATATTTT.

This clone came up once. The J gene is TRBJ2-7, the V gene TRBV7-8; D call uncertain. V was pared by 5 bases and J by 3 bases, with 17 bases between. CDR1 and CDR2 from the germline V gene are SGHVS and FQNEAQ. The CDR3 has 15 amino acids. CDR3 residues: CASSPYRTSIYEQYF. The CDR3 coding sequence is TGTGCCAGCAGCCCGTATCGGACCTCGATCTACGAGCAGTACTTC.

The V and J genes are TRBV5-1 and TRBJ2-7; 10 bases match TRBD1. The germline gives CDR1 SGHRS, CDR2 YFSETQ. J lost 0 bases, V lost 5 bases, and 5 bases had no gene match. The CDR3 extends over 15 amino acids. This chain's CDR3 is CASRPGTGASYEQYF. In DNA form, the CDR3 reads TGCGCCAGCAGACCCGGGACAGGGGCCTCCTACGAGCAGTACTTC.

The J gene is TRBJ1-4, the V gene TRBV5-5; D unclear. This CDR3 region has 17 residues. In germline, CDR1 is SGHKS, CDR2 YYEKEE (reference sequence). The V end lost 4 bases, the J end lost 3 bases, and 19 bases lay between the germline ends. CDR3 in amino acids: CASSLNLAVWANEKLFF. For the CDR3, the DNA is TGTGCCAGCAGCCTGAATTTGGCGGTGTGGGCTAATGAAAAACTGTTTTTT.

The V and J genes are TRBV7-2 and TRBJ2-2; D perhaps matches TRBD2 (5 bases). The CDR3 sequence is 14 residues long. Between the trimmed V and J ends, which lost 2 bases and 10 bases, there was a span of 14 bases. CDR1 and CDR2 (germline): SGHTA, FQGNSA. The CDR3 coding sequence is TGTGCCAGCAGCTTACAAGCGGCCCTTGAGGAGCTGTTTTTT. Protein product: CASSLQAALEELFF.

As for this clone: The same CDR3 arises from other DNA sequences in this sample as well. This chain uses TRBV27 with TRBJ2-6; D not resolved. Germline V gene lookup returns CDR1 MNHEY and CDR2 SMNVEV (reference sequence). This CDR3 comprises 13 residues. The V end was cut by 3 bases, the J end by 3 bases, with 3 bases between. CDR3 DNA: TGTGCCAGCAGTTTTAGTGGGGCCAACGTCCTGACTTTC. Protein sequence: CASSFSGANVLTF.

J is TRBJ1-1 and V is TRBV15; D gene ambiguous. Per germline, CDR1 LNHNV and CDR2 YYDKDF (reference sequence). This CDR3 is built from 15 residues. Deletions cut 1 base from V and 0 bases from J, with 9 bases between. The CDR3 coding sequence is TGTGCCACCAGCAGAGGTAACAGCATGAACACTGAAGCTTTCTTT. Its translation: CATSRGNSMNTEAFF.

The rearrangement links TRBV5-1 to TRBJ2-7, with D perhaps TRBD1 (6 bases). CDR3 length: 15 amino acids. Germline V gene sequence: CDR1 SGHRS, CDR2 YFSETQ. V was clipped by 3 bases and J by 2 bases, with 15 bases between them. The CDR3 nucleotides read TGCGCCAGCAGCTCAAACAGGGTGGCGGCCTACGAGCAGTACTTC. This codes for CASSSNRVAAYEQYF. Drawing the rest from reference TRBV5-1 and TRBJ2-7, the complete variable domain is KAGVTQTPRYLIKTRGQQVTLSCSPISGHRSVSWYQQTPGQGLQFLFEYFSETQRNKGNFPGRFSGRQFSNSRSEMNVSTLELGDSALYLCASSSNRVAAYEQYFGPGTRLTVT.

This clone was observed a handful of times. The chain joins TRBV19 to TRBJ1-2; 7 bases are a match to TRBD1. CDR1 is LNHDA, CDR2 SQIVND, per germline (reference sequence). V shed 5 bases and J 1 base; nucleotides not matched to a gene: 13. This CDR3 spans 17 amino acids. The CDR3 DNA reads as TGTGCCAGTAGTCCAAAAAGGGACAGCTCCATTAACTATGGCTACACCTTC. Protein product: CASSPKRDSSINYGYTF.

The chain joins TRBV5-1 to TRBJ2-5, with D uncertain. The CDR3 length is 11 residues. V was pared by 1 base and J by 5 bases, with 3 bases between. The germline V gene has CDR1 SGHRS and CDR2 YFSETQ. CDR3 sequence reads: CASSLSETQYF. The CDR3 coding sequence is TGCGCCAGCAGCTTGTCGGAGACCCAGTACTTC.

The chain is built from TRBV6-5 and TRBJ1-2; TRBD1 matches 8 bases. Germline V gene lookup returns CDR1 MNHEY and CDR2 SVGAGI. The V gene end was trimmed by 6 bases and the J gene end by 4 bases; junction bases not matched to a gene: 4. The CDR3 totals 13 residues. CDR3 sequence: CASRTGGAYGYTF. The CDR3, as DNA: TGTGCCAGCAGAACAGGGGGAGCCTATGGCTACACCTTC.

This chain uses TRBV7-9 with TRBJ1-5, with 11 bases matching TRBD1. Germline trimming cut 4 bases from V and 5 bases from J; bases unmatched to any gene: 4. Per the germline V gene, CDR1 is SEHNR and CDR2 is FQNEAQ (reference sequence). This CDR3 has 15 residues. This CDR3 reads CASSSGTGGYQPQHF. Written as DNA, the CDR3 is TGTGCCAGCAGCTCCGGGACAGGGGGATATCAGCCCCAGCATTTT.

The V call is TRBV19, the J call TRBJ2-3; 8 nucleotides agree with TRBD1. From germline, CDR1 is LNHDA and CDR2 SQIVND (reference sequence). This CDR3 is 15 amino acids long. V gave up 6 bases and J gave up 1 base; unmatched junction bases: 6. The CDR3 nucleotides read TGTGCCAGTAGCCAAGACAGGGGCCGCACAGATACGCAGTATTTT. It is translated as CASSQDRGRTDTQYF.

DNA for the CDR3: TGTGCCAGCAGTTTTACGTACAGGGTGGTTGACACTGAAGCTTTCTTT. It is translated as CASSFTYRVVDTEAFF. The genes are TRBV27 and TRBJ1-1, with D possibly TRBD1 on 6 matching bases. This CDR3 is built from 16 residues. The V and J ends lost 3 bases and 3 bases respectively, with 17 bases between them. The germline CDR1 and CDR2 sequences are MNHEY and SMNVEV (reference sequence).